A single sample gave rise to the 8 T cell receptor beta chains below, sequenced in a study of regulatory T cells in long-lasting Graves disease (TCRdb year 2021). Receptor libraries were prepared by multiplex PCR. Reads for this sample came from an Illumina HiSeq 4000. CDR3 regions were amplified by Arm-PCR with iRepertoire HTBI primers to construct TCR beta libraries. The public reads were reprocessed in TCRdb via fastp at Q25 and MiXCR, keeping in-frame beta chains. Each CDR3 protein gets just one entry, which takes the most common genes and DNA from the rows behind it. This sample comprises a few hundred thousand distinct CDR3 sequences, approximately 10% of them detected only once. The ten largest clones take up approximately 17% of the sample. This specimen's time point label, per the study, means: newly diagnosed GD, antithyroid drugs for less than 3 months. For both TCR sequencing and RNA sequencing, RNA was extracted from PBMCs using TRIzol.

This same sample was also taken into another study, of T cells in Graves' hyperthyroidism and ophthalmopathy.

The input for sequencing was peripheral blood mononuclear cells (PBMCs), taken at new diagnosis, from a patient treated with antithyroid drugs. The source is a woman younger than 30 with Graves disease. Donor details come from another sample of the same person, matched by shared clones.

This clonotype was seen more than once but under ten times. An end of the junction does not agree with germline; a read error may underlie this. The V gene is TRBV7-7, the J gene TRBJ2-5; possible D gene TRBD2, 5 bases. The germline gives CDR1 SSHAT, CDR2 FNYEAQ (reference sequence). The CDR3 length is 13 residues. The CDR3 DNA sequence: TGTGCTAGCAGCTTAGCGTTATTAGGGACCCAGTACTTC. Its translation: CASSLALLGTQYF.

This clonotype was observed at least ten times. This rearrangement joins TRBV27 to TRBJ2-2, with TRBD2 matching over 13 bases. From germline, CDR1 is MNHEY and CDR2 SMNVEV (reference sequence). V lost 5 bases, J lost 4 bases, and 13 bases stayed unmatched. The length of the CDR3 is 19 residues. CDR3 nucleotides: TGTGCCAGCAGTCCATGGACTAGCGGGAGTGTGTTAGGCACCGGGGAGCTGTTTTTT. Its translation: CASSPWTSGSVLGTGELFF.

Many counts were recorded for this clonotype. The rearrangement joins TRBV19 to TRBJ1-1; 7 bases map to TRBD1. The V and J ends lost 5 bases and 1 base, in that order; junction bases with no gene match: 7. Germline V lookup: CDR1 LNHDA, CDR2 SQIVND (reference sequence). CDR3 length equals 15 residues. This CDR3 reads CASSRRGRTNTEAFF. CDR3 coding DNA: TGTGCCAGTAGTCGGAGGGGGCGGACGAACACTGAAGCTTTCTTT.

The chain combines TRBV20-1 with TRBJ2-2; a possible D gene is TRBD1 (5 bases). The V gene's germline CDR1 is DFQATT and CDR2 SNEGSKA (reference sequence). The CDR3 is made up of 15 amino acids. V dropped 3 bases and J dropped 5 bases, with 16 bases sitting between them. The CDR3 protein is CSASLADPGTGELFF. DNA of the CDR3: TGCAGTGCTAGCCTGGCGGACCCAGGGACCGGGGAGCTGTTTTTT.

In its sample, this clonotype was seen many times. The chain employs TRBV4-3 and TRBJ1-5; TRBD1 matches at 9 bases. The CDR3 covers 16 residues. J gave up 5 bases and V 0 bases, and 5 bases lay outside the gene matches. Germline loops: CDR1 LGHNA, CDR2 YSLEER. The chain's CDR3 is CASSQDWTGVDQPQHF. The CDR3 DNA sequence: TGCGCCAGCAGCCAAGATTGGACAGGGGTTGATCAGCCCCAGCATTTT.

The chain employs TRBV28 and TRBJ2-5; 11 bases are shared with TRBD2. There are 17 residues in the CDR3. After removal of 5 bases from V and 5 bases from J, the junction contained 13 bases not matched to a gene. CDR1 MDHEN and CDR2 SYDVKM come from the germline V gene. The CDR3 DNA reads as TGTGCCAGCAGTCCGAATGTCCCTAGCGGGAGGATGGAGACCCAGTACTTC. It yields the protein CASSPNVPSGRMETQYF.

This clonotype was seen many times. The rearrangement links TRBV9 to TRBJ1-2; perhaps TRBD1 as D (5 bases). V lost 4 bases, J lost 6 bases, and 22 bases lay in between. This CDR3 is built from 16 residues. Germline values: CDR1 SGDLS, CDR2 YYNGEE. As DNA, the CDR3 is TGTGCCAGCAGCCTACCCGGAACAGGAGAGTGGAATGGCTACACCTTC. This translates into CASSLPGTGEWNGYTF.

This clonotype was seen many times. CDR3 nucleotides: TGTGCCAGCAGTGAATCGGCCGGAGCTAATTCACCCCTCCACTTT. Translated: CASSESAGANSPLHF. This chain connects TRBV25-1 to TRBJ1-6; no reliable D call. This CDR3 contains 15 residues. Looked up from germline, CDR1 is MGHDK and CDR2 is SYGVNS. Trimming stripped 1 base from V and 6 bases from J, with 10 bases between. Variable domain in full (rest from reference TRBV25-1 and TRBJ1-6): EADIYQTPRYLVIGTGKKITLECSQTMGHDKMYWYQQDPGMELHLIHYSYGVNSTEKGDLSSESTVSRIRTEHFPLTLESARPSHTSQYLCASSESAGANSPLHFGNGTRLTVT.